This T cell receptor (beta chain) came from a study of blood T cell repertoires in COVID-19. Study summary: Researchers got acute and convalescent COVID-19 samples from the United States, Italy and Spain. T cells, B-cell-depleted T cells, or PBMCs provided the cDNA or gDNA that served as material.

Authors' processing steps: How many nucleated cells were present was estimated from reference gene primer amplification. Assay used: immunoSEQ multiplex PCR; TCRdb lists only in-frame clones, some missing. V and J calls and clone size come straight from that table; D and trimming were deduced from the DNA. The sample includes about 160,000 clones, about 80% of them seen just once. Seattle-derived patients entered the study during active infection and were followed longitudinally. Trimming stripped 4 bases from V and 6 bases from J, with 10 bases between. Germline CDR1 GTSNPN, CDR2 SVGIG (reference sequence). This CDR3 has 13 residues. This clone was recorded once.

This sequence originates from a woman aged 40 to 49 with COVID-19, enrolled during active disease. Input material: peripheral blood. The rearrangement uses TRBV30 and TRBJ1-6; maybe TRBD1 (6 bases). The CDR3 loop is CAWTAGANSPLHF. The CDR3, as DNA: TGTGCCTGGACCGCAGGGGCTAATTCACCCCTCCACTTT.